What follows describes a single T cell receptor (beta chain). Its specificity is not known. These data are taken from a study of blood T cells in healthy people across ages. General observations from the study: CMV status of donors was not determined, possibly confounding expanded clonotype changes.

From germline, CDR1 is DFQATT and CDR2 SNEGSKA (reference sequence). This CDR3 has 19 amino acids. J was trimmed by 1 base and V by 2 bases; bases with no gene match: 15. Next came a second PCR, run for 7 to 11 cycles, which used a sample-barcoded 5' primer along with a J-beta primer mix. TCRdb called the 5' RACE reads again in MiXCR, with one record for every CDR3 protein. The sample shows hundreds of thousands of distinct CDR3 sequences, about 51% of them seen only once. V is TRBV20-1 and J is TRBJ2-3, with 10 bases matching TRBD1. Sequencing used blood. The sequence was collected from a woman aged 80 or older in good health. The CDR3 region is CSARHGQGVAGVRTDTQYF. The CDR3 DNA reads TGCAGTGCTAGACACGGACAGGGGGTTGCCGGAGTCCGCACAGATACGCAGTATTTT.